This T cell receptor (beta chain) was documented in a study of T-cell reconstitution after alpha-beta-depleted transplantation in children. In this sample, this clonotype turned up many times. During its preparation, the TCRbeta library received unique molecular identifiers. TCRdb fed the PCR reads into MiXCR, producing one record per CDR3 protein. The sample includes around 250,000 distinct CDR3 sequences, under 9.5% of them seen just once. This sequence originates from a male patient aged 10 to 17 who had a stem cell transplant for acute lymphoblastic leukemia, so the T cells may come from the graft donor. Sequenced here: PBMCs, mostly from graft donor cells, sampled 180 days after TCRalphabeta/CD19-depleted stem cell transplant.

CDR3 DNA sequence: TGTGCCAGCAGTTTGGGTCGGGCTCTCAGTTCAGCTGAGCAGTTCTTC. Its translation is CASSLGRALSSAEQFF. The chain employs TRBV12-3 or TRBV12-4 and TRBJ2-1; D not resolved. CDR3 size: 16 residues. V lost 3 bases and J lost 9, with 21 bases in between.